These 12 T cell receptor beta chains share one sample of origin, sequenced in a study of PD-1 blockade in classical Hodgkin lymphoma. Generated by immunoSEQ multiplex PCR, the TCRdb table keeps only in-frame clones and is missing some. Of 5,000 to 6,000 clones listed, roughly 61% are singletons. Autologous stem cell transplantation was followed by relapse in every patient, and brentuximab vedotin exposure varied. The sample consisted of peripheral blood mononuclear cells (PBMCs), taken at baseline. All receptors come from a human donor with classical Hodgkin lymphoma.

V usage is TRBV7-6 and J usage is TRBJ1-2; 9 bases map to TRBD1. There are 15 residues in the CDR3. Germline assignment: CDR1 SGHVS and CDR2 FNYEAQ. Germline trimming cut 4 bases from V and 0 bases from J; bases unmatched to any gene: 3. The CDR3 DNA follows: TGTGCCAGCAGCTCGGGACAGGGAGCTAACTATGGCTACACCTTC. Its translation: CASSSGQGANYGYTF.

J is TRBJ2-6 and V is TRBV10-3; D might be TRBD1 (5 bases). V lost 2 bases and J 4 bases, leaving 9 bases between the germline ends. CDR1 is ENHRY, CDR2 SYGVKD, per germline. The CDR3 has 15 amino acids. The CDR3 reads CAISEQGPGANVLTF. The CDR3, as DNA: TGTGCCATCAGTGAGCAGGGTCCCGGGGCCAACGTCCTGACTTTC.

The chain couples TRBV19 to TRBJ2-7; tentative D call: TRBD2 (5 bases). The germline CDR1 and CDR2 sequences are LNHDA and SQIVND (reference sequence). This CDR3 is 15 amino acids long. Trimming took 4 bases from V and 2 from J, leaving 15 bases between them. CDR3 sequence: CASSTSGSGPYEQYF. The CDR3 DNA reads TGTGCCAGTAGTACATCGGGGTCCGGGCCCTACGAGCAGTACTTC.

The CDR3 DNA sequence: TGTGCCAGCAGTTACTCGATAGCGGGAGGCAATGAGCAGTTCTTC. Protein sequence: CASSYSIAGGNEQFF. The chain carries TRBV6-6 and TRBJ2-1; 10 bases align to TRBD2. Per the germline V gene, CDR1 is MNHNY and CDR2 is SVGAGI (reference sequence). This CDR3 comprises 15 residues. V lost 0 bases and J lost 6; bases outside the gene matches: 2.

The chain carries TRBV7-9 and TRBJ1-5; D unclear. With 5 bases removed from V and 4 bases from J, the gap between germline ends came to 6 bases. CDR3 length equals 12 residues. From germline, CDR1 is SEHNR and CDR2 FQNEAQ (reference sequence). CDR3 in DNA: TGTGCCAGCAGCGTAGATAATCAGCCCCAGCATTTT. It is translated as CASSVDNQPQHF.

This rearrangement joins TRBV20-1 to TRBJ1-2; 7 bases match TRBD1. CDR3 size: 11 residues. V shed 4 bases and J 8 bases; nucleotides not matched to a gene: 4. Germline CDR1 is DFQATT and CDR2 is SNEGSKA (reference sequence). The CDR3 reads CSAMIGGGYTF. Written as DNA, the CDR3 is TGCAGTGCTATGATAGGGGGCGGCTACACCTTC.

Sample share makes this clone medium-sized (0.01 to 0.1%). This chain joins TRBV5-4 and TRBJ2-3; 14 positions match TRBD2. The germline V gene has CDR1 SGHNT and CDR2 YYREEE (reference sequence). Losses at the gene ends were 4 bases for V and 5 bases for J; bases not matched to a gene: 9. The CDR3 spans 17 residues. The CDR3 loop reads CASSVGTSGSPGDTQYF. CDR3 DNA: TGTGCCAGCAGCGTAGGGACTAGCGGGAGCCCGGGAGATACGCAGTATTTT.

The chain carries TRBV6-6 and TRBJ1-2; D gene uncertain. Germline V gives CDR1 MNHNY, CDR2 SVGAGI (reference sequence). This CDR3 region has 15 residues. With 0 bases removed from V and 0 bases from J, the gap between germline ends came to 8 bases. CDR3 residues: CASSYSANSNYGYTF. The CDR3 coding sequence is TGTGCCAGCAGTTACTCGGCTAACTCTAACTATGGCTACACCTTC.

This chain links TRBV5-6 with TRBJ1-5; 8 nucleotides agree with TRBD1. Unmatched junction bases numbered 8, after V lost 3 bases and J lost 3 bases. This CDR3 has 16 amino acids. The germline CDR1 and CDR2 sequences are SGHDT and YYEEEE. CDR3 residues: CASSYQGQAYNQPQHF. The DNA for the CDR3 is TGTGCCAGCAGCTACCAGGGACAGGCCTACAATCAGCCCCAGCATTTT.

V and J are TRBV6-1 and TRBJ1-2; D is uncertain. V dropped 1 base and J dropped 4 bases, with 16 bases sitting between them. The CDR3 is 16 residues long. The germline gives CDR1 MNHNS, CDR2 SASEGT. Here the CDR3 DNA reads TGTGCCAGCAGTGAAGGGAGTTGGGGATCTAGCTATGGCTACACCTTC. Amino acids: CASSEGSWGSSYGYTF.

This clone was detected only a few times. The V call is TRBV7-2, the J call TRBJ1-6; possible D gene TRBD1, 6 bases. The CDR3 has 14 amino acids. Germline V gene lookup returns CDR1 SGHTA and CDR2 FQGNSA. The V end lost 5 bases, the J end lost 11 bases, and 16 bases lay between the germline ends. In nucleotides, the CDR3 is TGTGCCAGCAGCCTAGAGGGGAGGGGGGCACCCCTCCACTTT. Translation: CASSLEGRGAPLHF.

The chain carries TRBV6-6 and TRBJ1-1; D uncertain. The CDR3 consists of 14 residues. V was trimmed by 4 bases and J by 1 base, leaving 10 bases between them. The germline V gene encodes CDR1 MNHNY and CDR2 SVGAGI (reference sequence). The CDR3 here is CASSFDGPNTEAFF. The CDR3 DNA sequence: TGTGCCAGCAGTTTTGACGGCCCGAACACTGAAGCTTTCTTT.